The 18 T cell receptor beta chains in this list originate from one sample, sequenced in a study of cytomegalovirus exposure and HLA in healthy donors (TCRdb year 2017). The method behind the library was the immunoSEQ multiplex PCR assay. For the multiplex PCR, a mixture combining 60 forward primers for TCR Vbeta segments and 13 reverse primers for TCR Jbeta segments was used. This is the immuneACCESS table as TCRdb keeps it, with only in-frame sequences that have V and J called. A part of the clones is gone; compared with another copy, unresolved V genes explain less than half, and the rest is unexplained. This sample comprises 100,000 to 150,000 clones, 60% to 80% of them detected only once. Approximately 3.8% of the sample goes to the ten largest clones. Sequences were obtained from PBMCs. The receptors derive from a man aged 25 to 40 in good health and CMV-seronegative.

The genes are TRBV28 and TRBJ1-1, with 9 bases matching TRBD1. The CDR3 spans 14 residues. Trimming took 6 bases from V and 2 from J; bases not matched to a gene: 4. Germline V gives CDR1 MDHEN, CDR2 SYDVKM. The CDR3 DNA reads as TGTGCCAGCAGCCAACAGGGGGCTAACACTGAAGCTTTCTTT. Its protein is CASSQQGANTEAFF. The full variable domain, completed using reference TRBV28 and TRBJ1-1, is DVKVTQSSRYLVKRTGEKVFLECVQDMDHENMFWYRQDPGLGLRLIYFSYDVKMKEKGDIPEGYSVSREKKERFSLILESASTNQTSMYLCASSQQGANTEAFFGQGTRLTVV.

The CDR3, as DNA: TGTGCCAGCAGCCCTCAGACAGGTTCCTACGAGCAGTACTTC. Its translation is CASSPQTGSYEQYF. The chain carries TRBV7-3 and TRBJ2-7; D is possibly TRBD1 (6 bases). Germline V gene lookup returns CDR1 SGHTA and CDR2 FQGTGA. Trimming removed 5 bases from V and 1 base from J, with 12 bases in between. The CDR3 runs 14 residues. The whole variable domain, filled in from reference TRBV7-3 and TRBJ2-7, reads GAGVSQTPSNKVTEKGKYVELRCDPISGHTALYWYRQSLGQGPEFLIYFQGTGAADDSGLPNDRFFAVRPEGSVSTLKIQRTERGDSAVYLCASSPQTGSYEQYFGPGTRLTVT.

This clone showed up just a few times. CDR3 amino acids: CSLTTANYGYTF. The CDR3 bases are TGCAGCTTGACAACGGCTAACTATGGCTACACCTTC. The chain couples TRBV29-1 to TRBJ1-2; D remains unclear. The ends were cut back, 8 bases at V and 0 bases at J, with 10 bases in the middle. The CDR3 extends over 12 amino acids. Germline V lookup: CDR1 SQVTM, CDR2 ANQGSEA.

With regard to this clone: The identical CDR3 is also encoded by other nucleotide sequences in the sample. This chain links TRBV2 with TRBJ1-3, with D perhaps matching TRBD1 (5 bases). This CDR3 comprises 16 residues. Per the germline V gene, CDR1 is SNHLY and CDR2 is FYNNEI. The ends were cut back, 1 base at V and 3 bases at J, with 13 bases in the middle. The CDR3 sequence: CASSEGPGRGGNTIYF. In nucleotides, the CDR3 is TGTGCCAGCAGTGAAGGGCCAGGGCGTGGTGGAAACACCATATATTTT.

CDR3 DNA sequence: TGTGCCATCACAAAGGCGAGGGACACTGAAGCTTTCTTT. Protein product: CAITKARDTEAFF. This chain joins TRBV10-3 and TRBJ1-1; D is unresolved. The V gene's germline CDR1 is ENHRY and CDR2 SYGVKD. V was cut by 7 bases and J by 3 bases, with 12 bases left in between. This CDR3 has 13 residues.

CDR3 DNA: TGCGCCAGCAGCTTTATATCTAGCGCAAGCACAGATACGCAGTATTTT. This codes for CASSFISSASTDTQYF. This chain links TRBV5-1 with TRBJ2-3; a weak D match, TRBD2 (6 bases). There are 16 residues in the CDR3. The V gene's germline CDR1 is SGHRS and CDR2 YFSETQ. Trimming shortened V by 2 bases and J by 0 bases, and 13 bases separated the two germline ends.

V is TRBV27 and J is TRBJ1-2; 8 bases match TRBD1. Trimming removed 7 bases from V and 6 bases from J; junction bases left unmatched: 13. Germline assignment: CDR1 MNHEY and CDR2 SMNVEV (reference sequence). CDR3 length: 15 residues. The CDR3 reads CASTQGQGEFNGYTF. CDR3 in DNA: TGTGCCAGCACCCAAGGACAGGGAGAATTTAATGGCTACACCTTC.

J is TRBJ1-2 and V is TRBV5-8; tentatively, D is TRBD1 (5 bases). CDR3 length: 14 residues. The V gene's germline CDR1 is SGHTS and CDR2 YDEGEE. The V end lost 0 bases, the J end lost 3 bases, and 9 bases lay between the germline ends. The CDR3 coding sequence is TGTGCCAGCAGCTTGGCCGGGGGGGACTATGGCTACACCTTC. It specifies CASSLAGGDYGYTF.

The CDR3 DNA is TGTGCCTGGAGTGTACAGGCAGGGGACTACGAGCAGTACTTC. This encodes CAWSVQAGDYEQYF. The V and J genes are TRBV30 and TRBJ2-7, with a tentative D call TRBD1 (6 bases). Germline loops: CDR1 GTSNPN, CDR2 SVGIG (reference sequence). The ends were cut back, 0 bases at V and 3 bases at J, with 12 bases in the middle. The CDR3 is made up of 14 amino acids.

This clone was found a few times. The rearrangement links TRBV7-9 to TRBJ2-7; D perhaps matches TRBD2 (6 bases). Per the germline V gene, CDR1 is SEHNR and CDR2 is FQNEAQ (reference sequence). Between the trimmed V and J ends, which lost 5 bases and 5 bases, there was a span of 19 bases. This CDR3 is 15 amino acids long. The CDR3 DNA is TGTGCCAGCAGCCAGACTGGAGGGACCGCGCACGAGCAGTACTTC. Translated: CASSQTGGTAHEQYF.

The chain joins TRBV4-1 to TRBJ1-4; 9 bases map to TRBD1. After removal of 2 bases from V and 13 bases from J, the junction contained 8 bases not matched to a gene. The germline gives CDR1 MGHRA, CDR2 YSYEKL. The CDR3 sequence is 14 residues long. The CDR3 reads CASSQRQGDGGLFF. In DNA form, the CDR3 reads TGCGCCAGCAGCCAACGACAGGGGGATGGAGGACTGTTTTTT.

J is TRBJ1-1 and V is TRBV5-1; maybe TRBD1 (6 bases). The V gene lost 9 bases and the J gene lost 2 bases, with 14 bases spanning the gap. CDR1 and CDR2 from the germline V gene are SGHRS and YFSETQ. This CDR3 has 13 amino acids. The CDR3 DNA follows: TGCGCCACCAAAAGACAGGACAACACTGAAGCTTTCTTT. It translates to CATKRQDNTEAFF.

The chain uses TRBV6-6 and TRBJ2-7, with D maybe TRBD1 (6 bases). Trimming took off 3 bases at V and 2 bases at J, with 11 bases between the two ends. The CDR3 has 14 residues. Looked up from germline, CDR1 is MNHNY and CDR2 is SVGAGI (reference sequence). CDR3 nucleotide sequence: TGTGCCAGCAGTTATGGGCAGGGGACCTACGAGCAGTACTTC. This codes for CASSYGQGTYEQYF.

The chain couples TRBV27 to TRBJ1-2; D remains unclear. V was cut by 6 bases and J by 4 bases, with 12 bases left in between. The CDR3 sequence is 13 residues long. Germline V CDR1 and CDR2: MNHEY, SMNVEV (reference sequence). CDR3 region: CASSQEGGYGYTF. In DNA, the CDR3 is TGTGCCAGCAGCCAAGAGGGCGGCTATGGCTACACCTTC.

The J gene is TRBJ1-3, the V gene TRBV30; D call uncertain. This CDR3 has 11 amino acids. From germline, CDR1 is GTSNPN and CDR2 SVGIG (reference sequence). V lost 4 bases and J 2 bases, leaving 3 bases between the germline ends. The CDR3: CAWTTGNTIYF. The CDR3 nucleotides read TGTGCCTGGACCACTGGAAACACCATATATTTT. The entire variable domain, with the rest obtained from reference TRBV30 and TRBJ1-3, is as follows: SQTIHQWPATLVQPVGSPLSLECTVEGTSNPNLYWYRQAAGRGLQLLFYSVGIGQISSEVPQNLSASRPQDRQFILSSKKLLLSDSGFYLCAWTTGNTIYFGEGSWLTVV.

V gene TRBV19 combines with J gene TRBJ2-1, with 7 bases lining up with TRBD2. After removal of 4 bases from V and 9 bases from J, the junction contained 9 bases not matched to a gene. This CDR3 is 14 amino acids long. Germline values: CDR1 LNHDA, CDR2 SQIVND (reference sequence). Here the CDR3 reads CASSTLWGGSEQFF. CDR3 DNA sequence: TGTGCCAGTAGTACCCTTTGGGGGGGGAGTGAGCAGTTCTTC.

The chain couples TRBV28 to TRBJ1-5, with D possibly TRBD1 on 5 matching bases. The germline CDR1 and CDR2 sequences are MDHEN and SYDVKM. The V gene lost 0 bases and the J gene lost 0 bases, with 9 bases spanning the gap. This CDR3 comprises 16 residues. The CDR3 bases are TGTGCCAGCAGTTTATGGCGGGGGGATAGCAATCAGCCCCAGCATTTT. Amino acids: CASSLWRGDSNQPQHF.

V gene TRBV7-2 combines with J gene TRBJ1-2; D possibly corresponds to TRBD1 (5 bases). Trimming stripped 1 base from V and 1 base from J, with 13 bases between. Germline loops: CDR1 SGHTA, CDR2 FQGNSA. This CDR3 has 16 residues. CDR3 DNA: TGTGCCAGCAGCTTAGGACAGTGGACCGATAACTATGGCTACACCTTC. Translated, it gives CASSLGQWTDNYGYTF.